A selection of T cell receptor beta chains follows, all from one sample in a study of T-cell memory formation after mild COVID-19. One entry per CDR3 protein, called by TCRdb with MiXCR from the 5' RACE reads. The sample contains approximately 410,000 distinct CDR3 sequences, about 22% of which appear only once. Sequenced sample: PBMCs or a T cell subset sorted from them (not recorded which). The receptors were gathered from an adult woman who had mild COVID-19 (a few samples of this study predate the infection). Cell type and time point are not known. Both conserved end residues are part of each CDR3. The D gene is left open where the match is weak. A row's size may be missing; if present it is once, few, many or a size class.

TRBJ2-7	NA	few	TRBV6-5	CASSRRDGAYEQYF	TGTGCCAGCAGCCGACGGGACGGAGCCTACGAGCAGTACTTC
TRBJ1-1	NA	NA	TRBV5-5	CASSLAATTNTEAFF	TGTGCCAGCAGCTTGGCCGCGACTACGAACACTGAAGCTTTCTTT
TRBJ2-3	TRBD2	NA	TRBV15	CATSNPGTAGGYF	TGTGCCACCAGCAATCCCGGTACAGCGGGAGGGTATTTT
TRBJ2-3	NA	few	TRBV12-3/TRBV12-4	CASSSEKPTDTQYF	TGTGCCAGCAGTTCGGAGAAACCCACAGATACGCAGTATTTT
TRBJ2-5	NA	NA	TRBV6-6	CASSCSSSQETQYF	TGTGCCAGCAGTTGCTCGTCCAGCCAAGAGACCCAGTACTTC
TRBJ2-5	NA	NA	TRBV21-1	CASSKTPGTGAQAQETQYF	TGTGCCAGCAGCAAAACCCCCGGGACAGGGGCTCAAGCCCAAGAGACCCAGTACTTC
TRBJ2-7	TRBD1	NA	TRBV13	CASSLVGDREMGEQYF	TGTGCCAGCAGCCTAGTGGGGGACAGGGAGATGGGCGAGCAGTACTTC
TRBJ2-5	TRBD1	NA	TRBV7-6	CASSSGTVGTQYF	TGTGCCAGCAGCTCGGGGACAGTAGGGACCCAGTACTTC
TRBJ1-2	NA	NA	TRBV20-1	CSAPHGYGYTF	TGCAGTGCTCCTCATGGCTATGGCTACACCTTC
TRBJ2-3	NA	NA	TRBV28	CASRPGTLNTDTQYF	TGTGCCAGCAGGCCCGGGACTTTGAACACAGATACGCAGTATTTT
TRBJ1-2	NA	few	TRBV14	CASSQQTGRLTYGYTF	TGTGCCAGCAGCCAGCAAACAGGGCGGCTAACCTATGGCTACACCTTC
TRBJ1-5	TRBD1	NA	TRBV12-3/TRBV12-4	CASSPDRVSNQPQHF	TGTGCCAGCAGTCCGGACAGGGTGAGCAATCAGCCCCAGCATTTT
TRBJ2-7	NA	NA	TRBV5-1	CASSLGQVGFEQYF	TGCGCCAGCAGCTTGGGACAGGTTGGATTCGAGCAGTACTTC
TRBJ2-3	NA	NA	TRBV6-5	CASSYSVGGVPDTQYF	TGTGCCAGCAGTTACTCAGTGGGGGGAGTGCCGGATACGCAGTATTTT
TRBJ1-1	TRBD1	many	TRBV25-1	CASRQGNTEAFF	TGTGCCAGTCGACAGGGGAACACTGAAGCTTTCTTT
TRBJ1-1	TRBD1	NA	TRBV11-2	CASSLTWDRRAEAFF	TGTGCCAGCAGCTTGACCTGGGACAGGAGAGCTGAAGCTTTCTTT
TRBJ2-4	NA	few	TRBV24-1	CATSDSLFGYIQYF	TGTGCCACCAGTGATTCCCTCTTCGGGTACATTCAGTACTTC
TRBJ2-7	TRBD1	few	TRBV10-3	CAITGTDRGSEQYF	TGTGCCATCACTGGAACGGACAGGGGTAGCGAGCAGTACTTC
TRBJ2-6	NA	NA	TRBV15	CATSKTSGANVLTF	TGTGCCACCAGCAAGACCAGTGGTGCCAACGTCCTGACTTTC
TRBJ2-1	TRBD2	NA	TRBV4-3	CASSQVGAGDGNEQFF	TGCGCCAGCAGCCAAGTAGGAGCGGGAGACGGTAATGAGCAGTTCTTC
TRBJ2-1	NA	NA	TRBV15	CATSRAAPRTGKPYNEQFF	TGTGCCACCAGCAGAGCAGCCCCCCGCACGGGGAAGCCTTACAATGAGCAGTTCTTC
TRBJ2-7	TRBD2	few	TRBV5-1	CASSLALADHEQYF	TGCGCCAGCAGCTTGGCACTAGCGGACCACGAGCAGTACTTC
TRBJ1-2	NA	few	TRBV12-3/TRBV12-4	CASSLADGSYGYTF	TGTGCCAGCAGTTTAGCAGACGGAAGCTATGGCTACACCTTC
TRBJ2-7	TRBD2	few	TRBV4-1	CASSQSGGTSYEQYF	TGCGCCAGCAGCCAATCGGGGGGTACCTCCTACGAGCAGTACTTC
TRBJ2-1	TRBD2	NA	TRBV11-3	CASSLAGRAGNEQFF	TGTGCCAGCAGCTTAGCCGGGAGGGCCGGCAATGAGCAGTTCTTC
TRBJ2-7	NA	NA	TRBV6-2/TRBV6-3	CASSATPF	TGTGCCAGCAGTGCGACGCCGTTC
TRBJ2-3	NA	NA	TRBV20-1	CLDIASTDTQYF	TGCCTGGACATTGCTAGCACAGATACGCAGTATTTT
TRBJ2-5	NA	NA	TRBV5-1	CASSPSTGETQYF	TGCGCCAGCAGCCCGAGTACGGGAGAGACCCAGTACTTC
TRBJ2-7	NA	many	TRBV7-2	CASSPTTLVAQYF	TGTGCCAGCAGCCCCACGACATTAGTCGCGCAGTACTTC
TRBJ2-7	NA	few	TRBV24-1	CATSVGGISYEQYF	TGTGCCACCAGTGTAGGAGGAATCTCCTACGAGCAGTACTTC
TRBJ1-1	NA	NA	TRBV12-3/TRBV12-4	CASSLVGQTNTEAFF	TGTGCCAGCAGTTTAGTTGGTCAGACGAACACTGAAGCTTTCTTT
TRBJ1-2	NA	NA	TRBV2	CASSEAPVYGYTF	TGTGCCAGCAGTGAAGCCCCAGTCTATGGCTACACCTTC
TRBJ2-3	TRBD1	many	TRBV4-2	CASSLGGQGTDTQYF	TGTGCCAGCAGCCTGGGGGGACAGGGCACAGATACGCAGTATTTT
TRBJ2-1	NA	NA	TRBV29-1	CSVSRDNEQFF	TGCAGCGTCAGCAGGGACAATGAGCAGTTCTTC
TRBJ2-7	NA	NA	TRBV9	CASSVGSKYEQYF	TGTGCCAGCAGCGTCGGGAGCAAGTACGAGCAGTACTTC
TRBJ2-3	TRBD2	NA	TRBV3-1	CASRVSLAGLDTQYF	TGTGCCAGCAGAGTAAGCCTAGCGGGATTGGATACGCAGTATTTT
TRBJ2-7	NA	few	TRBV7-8	CASSGGGSSYEQYF	TGTGCCAGCAGCGGAGGGGGCTCGTCCTACGAGCAGTACTTC
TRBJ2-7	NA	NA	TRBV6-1	CASSEAEHREQYF	TGTGCCAGCAGTGAAGCGGAACATCGCGAGCAGTACTTC
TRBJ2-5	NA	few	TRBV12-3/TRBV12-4	CASSAHRDYQETQYF	TGTGCCAGCAGTGCGCACCGGGACTACCAAGAGACCCAGTACTTC
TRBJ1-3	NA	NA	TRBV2	CASSGATAISGNTIYF	TGTGCCAGCAGTGGAGCGACAGCCATCTCTGGAAACACCATATATTTT
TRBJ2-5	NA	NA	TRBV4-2	CASSQDYSQETQYF	TGTGCCAGCAGCCAAGATTACAGCCAAGAGACCCAGTACTTC
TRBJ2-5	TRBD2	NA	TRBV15	CATSRDRASGRQETQYF	TGTGCCACCAGCAGAGATCGGGCTAGCGGGCGTCAAGAGACCCAGTACTTC
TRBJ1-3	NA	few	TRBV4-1	CASSQAETTGNTIYF	TGCGCCAGCAGCCAGGCAGAGACAACAGGAAACACCATATATTTT
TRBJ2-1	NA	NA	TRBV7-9	CASSSSDRTFYNEQFF	TGTGCCAGCAGTTCCTCCGACAGGACCTTCTACAATGAGCAGTTCTTC
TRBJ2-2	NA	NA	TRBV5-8	CASSVPGTNTGELFF	TGTGCCAGCAGCGTACCCGGGACGAACACCGGGGAGCTGTTTTTT
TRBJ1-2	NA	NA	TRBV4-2	CASSQDTGTNYGYTF	TGTGCCAGCAGCCAAGATACAGGCACAAACTATGGCTACACCTTC
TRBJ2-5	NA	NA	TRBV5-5	CASSLVEKTQYF	TGTGCCAGCAGCTTAGTGGAGAAGACCCAGTACTTC
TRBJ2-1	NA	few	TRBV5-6	CASSLTGSSEQFF	TGTGCCAGCAGCTTAACAGGGTCGAGTGAGCAGTTCTTC
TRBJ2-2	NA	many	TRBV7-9	CASSLVRTGELFF	TGTGCCAGCAGCTTAGTCCGAACCGGGGAGCTGTTTTTT
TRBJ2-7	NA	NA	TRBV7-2	CASSSQGGGYEQYF	TGTGCCAGCAGCTCCCAGGGGGGAGGCTACGAGCAGTACTTC